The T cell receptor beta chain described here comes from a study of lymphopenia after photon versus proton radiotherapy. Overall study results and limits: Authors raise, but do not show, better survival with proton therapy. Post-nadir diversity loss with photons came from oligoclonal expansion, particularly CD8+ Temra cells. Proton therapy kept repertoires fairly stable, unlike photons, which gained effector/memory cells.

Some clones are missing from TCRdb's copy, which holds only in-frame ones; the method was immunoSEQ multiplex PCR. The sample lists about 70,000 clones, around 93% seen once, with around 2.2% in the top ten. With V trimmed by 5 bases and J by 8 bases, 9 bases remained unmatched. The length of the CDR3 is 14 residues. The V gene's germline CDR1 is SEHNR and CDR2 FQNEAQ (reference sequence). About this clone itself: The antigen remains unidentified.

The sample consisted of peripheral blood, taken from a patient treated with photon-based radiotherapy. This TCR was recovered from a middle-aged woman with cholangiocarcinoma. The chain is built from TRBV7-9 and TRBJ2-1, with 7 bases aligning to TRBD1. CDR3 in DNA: TGTGCCAGCAGCCCCACCCCAACAGGGGATGAGCAGTTCTTC. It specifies CASSPTPTGDEQFF.